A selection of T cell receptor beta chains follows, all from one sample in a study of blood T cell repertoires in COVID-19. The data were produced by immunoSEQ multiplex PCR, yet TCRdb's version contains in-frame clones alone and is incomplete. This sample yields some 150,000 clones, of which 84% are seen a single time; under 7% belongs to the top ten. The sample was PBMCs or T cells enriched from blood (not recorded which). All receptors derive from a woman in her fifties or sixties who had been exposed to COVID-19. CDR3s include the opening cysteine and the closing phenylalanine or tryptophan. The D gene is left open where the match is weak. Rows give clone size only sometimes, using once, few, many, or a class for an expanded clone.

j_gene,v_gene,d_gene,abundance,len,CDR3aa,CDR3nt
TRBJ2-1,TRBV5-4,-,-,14,CASSLVAAYNEQFF,TGTGCCAGCAGCTTGGTGGCGGCCTACAATGAGCAGTTCTTC
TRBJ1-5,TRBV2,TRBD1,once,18,CASSEQPTTGGRSQPQHF,TGTGCCAGCAGTGAACAGCCTACGACAGGGGGCCGTAGTCAGCCCCAGCATTTT
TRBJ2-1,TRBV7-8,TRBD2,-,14,CASSPTSGYNEQFF,TGTGCCAGCAGCCCGACTAGCGGGTACAATGAGCAGTTCTTC
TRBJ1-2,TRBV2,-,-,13,CASSPWDTDGYTF,TGTGCCAGCAGTCCCTGGGACACCGATGGCTACACCTTC
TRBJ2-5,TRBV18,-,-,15,CASSSSQGNGVTQYF,TGTGCCAGCTCATCGTCTCAGGGCAACGGAGTGACCCAGTACTTC
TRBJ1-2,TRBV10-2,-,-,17,CASSELEGARPNYGYTF,TGCGCCAGCAGTGAGTTAGAAGGGGCCCGGCCCAACTATGGCTACACCTTC
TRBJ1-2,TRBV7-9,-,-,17,CASSAPPRGASASGYTF,TGTGCCAGCAGCGCTCCCCCTCGGGGGGCGAGTGCTTCTGGCTACACCTTC
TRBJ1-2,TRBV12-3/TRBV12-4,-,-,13,CASRKGVNYGYTF,TGTGCCAGCAGGAAGGGGGTTAACTATGGCTACACCTTC
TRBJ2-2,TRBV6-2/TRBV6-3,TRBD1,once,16,CASSNPGQGDTGELFF,TGTGCCAGCAGTAATCCGGGACAGGGGGACACCGGGGAGCTGTTTTTT
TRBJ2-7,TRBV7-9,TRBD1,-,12,CASSWDSYEQYF,TGTGCCAGCAGCTGGGACAGCTACGAGCAGTACTTC
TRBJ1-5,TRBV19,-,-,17,CASSIWQGLGKNQPQHF,TGTGCCAGTAGTATTTGGCAGGGCCTCGGAAAAAATCAGCCCCAGCATTTT
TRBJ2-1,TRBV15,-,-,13,CATTGTGAIEQFF,TGTGCCACCACCGGGACTGGGGCCATTGAGCAGTTCTTC
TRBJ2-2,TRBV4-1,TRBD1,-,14,CASSHEGQGVELFF,TGCGCCAGCAGCCATGAAGGACAGGGGGTGGAGCTGTTTTTT
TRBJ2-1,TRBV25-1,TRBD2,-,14,CASSLAGPDNEQFF,TGTGCCAGCAGTCTAGCGGGCCCGGACAATGAGCAGTTCTTC
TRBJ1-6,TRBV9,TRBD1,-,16,CASTRDRAPYNSPLHF,TGTGCCAGCACCCGAGACAGGGCTCCCTATAATTCACCCCTCCACTTT
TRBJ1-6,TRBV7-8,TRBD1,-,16,CASSPWVDRGNSPLHF,TGTGCCAGCAGCCCCTGGGTAGACAGGGGGAATTCACCCCTCCACTTT
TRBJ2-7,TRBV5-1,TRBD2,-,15,CASSSGLAGTTEQYF,TGCGCCAGCAGCTCGGGACTAGCGGGGACTACGGAGCAGTACTTC
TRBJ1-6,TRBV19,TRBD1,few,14,CASTDRGLDSPLHF,TGTGCCAGCACGGACAGGGGCCTTGATTCACCCCTCCACTTT
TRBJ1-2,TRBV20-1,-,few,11,CSARTVGGYTF,TGCAGTGCTCGTACGGTGGGCGGCTACACCTTC
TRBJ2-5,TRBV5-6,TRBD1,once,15,CASSLGPRGLETQYF,TGTGCCAGCAGCTTGGGGCCCAGGGGGTTAGAGACCCAGTACTTC
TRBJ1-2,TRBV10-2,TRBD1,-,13,CASSRDRVDGYTF,TGCGCCAGCAGCCGGGACAGGGTCGATGGCTACACCTTC
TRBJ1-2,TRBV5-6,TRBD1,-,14,CASSLQGNNYGYTF,TGTGCCAGCAGCTTACAGGGGAACAACTATGGCTACACCTTC
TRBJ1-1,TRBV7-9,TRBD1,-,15,CASSLVLAGGSEAFF,TGTGCCAGCAGCTTAGTTCTCGCAGGGGGCAGTGAAGCTTTCTTT
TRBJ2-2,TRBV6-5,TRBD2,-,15,CASSTSGWNTGELFF,TGTGCCAGCAGTACTAGCGGGTGGAACACCGGGGAGCTGTTTTTT
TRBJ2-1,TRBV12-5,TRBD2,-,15,CASGLDSGRGDEQFF,TGTGCTAGTGGTTTGGATAGCGGGAGGGGCGATGAGCAGTTCTTC
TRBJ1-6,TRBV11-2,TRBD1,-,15,CASTIGTAYNSPLHF,TGTGCCAGCACCATTGGGACAGCCTATAATTCACCCCTCCACTTT
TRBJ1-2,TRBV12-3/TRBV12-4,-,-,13,CASSADRIYGYTF,TGTGCCAGCAGCGCCGACAGGATCTATGGCTACACCTTC
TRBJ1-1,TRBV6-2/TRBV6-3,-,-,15,CASSLLGGPGSEAFF,TGTGCCAGCAGCCTACTAGGGGGTCCCGGCTCTGAAGCTTTCTTT
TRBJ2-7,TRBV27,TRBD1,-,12,CASTGGLYEQYF,TGTGCCAGTACAGGGGGGCTGTACGAGCAGTACTTC
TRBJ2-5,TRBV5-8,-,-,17,CASSPGTVSLTRETQYF,TGTGCCAGCAGCCCGGGGACTGTTTCCCTTACGAGAGAGACCCAGTACTTC
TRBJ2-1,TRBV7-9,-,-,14,CASSHFRENNEQFF,TGTGCCAGCAGCCACTTCCGGGAGAACAATGAGCAGTTCTTC
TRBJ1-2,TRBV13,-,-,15,CASSLGPGANYGYTF,TGTGCCAGCAGCTTAGGACCAGGGGCAAACTATGGCTACACCTTC
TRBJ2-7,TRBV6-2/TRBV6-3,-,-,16,CASSKPDRKISYEQYF,TGTGCCAGCAGCAAGCCCGACAGGAAAATATCCTACGAGCAGTACTTC
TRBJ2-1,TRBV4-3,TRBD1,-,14,CASSQEGQYNEQFF,TGCGCCAGCAGCCAAGAGGGACAGTACAATGAGCAGTTCTTC
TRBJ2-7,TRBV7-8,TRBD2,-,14,CASSLERGPYEQYF,TGTGCCAGCAGCTTAGAGCGGGGACCCTACGAGCAGTACTTC
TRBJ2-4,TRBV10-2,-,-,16,CASSETHLAAKNIQYF,TGCGCCAGCAGTGAGACCCATTTGGCAGCCAAAAACATTCAGTACTTC
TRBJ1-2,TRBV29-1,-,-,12,CSVEGGSDGYTF,TGCAGCGTTGAGGGAGGGAGTGATGGCTACACCTTC
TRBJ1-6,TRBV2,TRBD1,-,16,CASTWGTGQVDSPLHF,TGTGCCAGCACGTGGGGGACAGGCCAGGTTGATTCACCCCTCCACTTT
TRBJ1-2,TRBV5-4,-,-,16,CASSLAGGSTNYGYTF,TGTGCCAGCAGCTTGGCTGGGGGCAGCACTAACTATGGCTACACCTTC
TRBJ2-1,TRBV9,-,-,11,CASSLRSEQFF,TGTGCCAGCAGCCTTAGAAGTGAGCAGTTCTTC
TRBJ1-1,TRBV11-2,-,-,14,CASSLIARNTEAFF,TGTGCCAGCAGCTTAATAGCGCGGAACACTGAAGCTTTCTTT
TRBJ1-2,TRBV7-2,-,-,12,CASSQGLNGYTF,TGTGCCAGCAGCCAGGGACTCAATGGCTACACCTTC